This passage covers 28 T cell receptor beta chains from one sample sequenced in a study of blood T cell repertoires in COVID-19. Libraries were prepared by immunoSEQ multiplex PCR; TCRdb keeps only in-frame clonotypes and omits some of them. The sample consists of tens of thousands of clones, 80% to 90% of them appearing once. Source material: peripheral blood. The receptors shown here come from a human donor in a cohort sampled during active COVID-19.

The J gene is TRBJ2-1, the V gene TRBV14, with a tentative D call TRBD2 (6 bases). V dropped 3 bases and J dropped 2 bases, with 8 bases sitting between them. From germline, CDR1 is SGHDN and CDR2 FVKESK. The CDR3 totals 14 residues. DNA of the CDR3: TGTGCCAGCAGCCAGCGGGGTCCCTACAATGAGCAGTTCTTC. As protein: CASSQRGPYNEQFF.

The chain is built from TRBV2 and TRBJ2-3; 7 nucleotides line up with TRBD2. CDR1 SNHLY and CDR2 FYNNEI come from the germline V gene. The CDR3 consists of 15 residues. Trimming took 1 base from V and 5 from J; bases not matched to a gene: 6. CDR3 residues: CASSEERGILDTQYF. The DNA of the CDR3 is TGTGCCAGCAGTGAAGAGCGGGGAATCCTAGATACGCAGTATTTT.

The rearrangement links TRBV18 to TRBJ1-2; D is ambiguous. Trimming stripped 3 bases from V and 4 bases from J, with 12 bases between. This CDR3 is 14 amino acids long. CDR1 KGHSH and CDR2 LQKENI come from the germline V gene. The CDR3 DNA is TGTGCCAGCTCACCGACGGAGGGTAGCTATGGCTACACCTTC. This translates into CASSPTEGSYGYTF.

This chain links TRBV28 with TRBJ2-7, with D perhaps matching TRBD2 (7 bases). Germline V CDR1 and CDR2: MDHEN, SYDVKM. Trimming shortened V by 3 bases and J by 3 bases, and 12 bases separated the two germline ends. CDR3 length: 14 amino acids. CDR3 sequence: CASSFSGGSYEQYF. CDR3 bases: TGTGCCAGCAGTTTCTCGGGGGGCAGCTACGAGCAGTACTTC.

The genes are TRBV11-2 and TRBJ1-2; the match to TRBD1 covers 10 bases. Germline lookup yields CDR1 SGHAT and CDR2 FQNNGV. This CDR3 is built from 19 residues. V shed 0 bases, J shed 7 bases, and the junction held 17 bases outside the gene matches. The CDR3 coding sequence is TGTGCCAGCAGCTTAGATGGTCGACCACGAGGACAGGGGGAGGGTGGCTACACCTTC. Translation: CASSLDGRPRGQGEGGYTF.

This sequence joins TRBV5-4 and TRBJ1-2; D perhaps matches TRBD1 (6 bases). The V gene's germline CDR1 is SGHNT and CDR2 YYREEE (reference sequence). The CDR3 loop spans 13 amino acids. V was clipped by 5 bases and J by 1 base, with 9 bases between them. This CDR3 reads CASRSGDNYGYTF. The CDR3 DNA reads as TGTGCCAGCAGATCAGGGGATAACTATGGCTACACCTTC.

Comment on this clone: At the DNA level, this CDR3 is encoded by other sequences in the same sample as well. The chain has TRBV5-6 and TRBJ2-7, with D perhaps matching TRBD1 (6 bases). V lost 2 bases, J lost 4 bases, and 10 bases lay in between. The CDR3 spans 13 residues. The germline CDR1 and CDR2 sequences are SGHDT and YYEEEE. The CDR3 is CASSFTGRYEQYF. CDR3 nucleotides: TGTGCCAGCAGCTTCACAGGGCGGTACGAGCAGTACTTC.

This clone appeared a single time. J is TRBJ1-4 and V is TRBV29-1; tentatively, D is TRBD1 (5 bases). V was clipped by 7 bases and J by 10 bases, with 16 bases between them. Per germline, CDR1 SQVTM and CDR2 ANQGSEA. The CDR3 has 12 amino acids. DNA for the CDR3: TGCAGCGCCCCGGGGGGAGAGGGAAAACTGTTTTTT. Its protein is CSAPGGEGKLFF. Complete variable domain (other parts from reference TRBV29-1 and TRBJ1-4): SAVISQKPSRDICQRGTSLTIQCQVDSQVTMMFWYRQQPGQSLTLIATANQGSEATYESGFVIDKFPISRPNLTFSTLTVSNMSPEDSSIYLCSAPGGEGKLFFGSGTQLSVL.

This rearrangement joins TRBV7-8 to TRBJ1-6, with D unclear. Germline lookup yields CDR1 SGHVS and CDR2 FQNEAQ. V dropped 1 base and J dropped 11 bases, with 15 bases sitting between them. The CDR3 consists of 15 residues. CDR3 sequence (DNA): TGTGCCAGCAGCTTAGAGCAGGCCAACACGGCACCCCTCCACTTT. Translating it yields CASSLEQANTAPLHF.

This chain joins TRBV29-1 and TRBJ2-7; 7 bases match TRBD2. The length of the CDR3 is 14 residues. The germline V gene has CDR1 SQVTM and CDR2 ANQGSEA. With V trimmed by 0 bases and J by 2 bases, 4 bases remained unmatched. The CDR3 sequence is CSVEEAGWAYEQYF. CDR3 DNA: TGCAGCGTTGAAGAAGCGGGGTGGGCCTACGAGCAGTACTTC.

The J gene is TRBJ1-1, the V gene TRBV18; TRBD1 is a possible D gene (6 bases). The germline CDR1 and CDR2 sequences are KGHSH and LQKENI. The CDR3 has 13 residues. V lost 5 bases, J lost 6 bases, and 13 bases lay in between. The CDR3 loop is CASSSTGTSEAFF. DNA of the CDR3: TGTGCCAGCTCAAGTACCGGGACATCTGAAGCTTTCTTT.

The chain employs TRBV7-3 and TRBJ2-3; 7 bases map to TRBD2. Germline lookup yields CDR1 SGHTA and CDR2 FQGTGA. The CDR3 covers 13 residues. The trim removed 2 bases at V and 4 bases at J, leaving 0 bases unmatched. CDR3 nucleotides: TGTGCCAGCAGCTTAGGACTAGCAGATACGCAGTATTTT. It codes for CASSLGLADTQYF.

The chain recombines TRBV27 with TRBJ1-2; TRBD1 aligns across 10 bases. This CDR3 has 17 residues. V lost 8 bases and J lost 5; bases outside the gene matches: 17. Germline CDR1 reads MNHEY; CDR2 reads SMNVEV (reference sequence). The CDR3 sequence is CASRPLGQGLKPYGYTF. The CDR3 region has the DNA TGTGCCAGCCGCCCTCTGGGACAGGGGTTAAAACCGTATGGCTACACCTTC.

This rearrangement joins TRBV28 to TRBJ2-5, with a weak D call TRBD1 (6 bases). Trimming removed 5 bases at V and 3 bases at J, with 13 bases between. The V gene's germline CDR1 is MDHEN and CDR2 SYDVKM. The length of the CDR3 is 14 residues. CDR3 in amino acids: CASSLRGNKETQYF. Written as DNA, the CDR3 is TGTGCCAGCAGTCTAAGGGGGAATAAAGAGACCCAGTACTTC.

The chain carries TRBV5-1 and TRBJ1-6; no clear D gene. CDR3 length equals 15 residues. V shed 2 bases and J shed 1 base, with 7 bases lying between them. Per the germline V gene, CDR1 is SGHRS and CDR2 is YFSETQ. The CDR3 protein is CASSFGGSYNSPLHF. The CDR3 coding sequence is TGCGCCAGCAGCTTCGGAGGATCCTATAATTCACCCCTCCACTTT.

The chain employs TRBV4-3 and TRBJ2-3, with D perhaps matching TRBD2 (5 bases). The CDR3 runs 13 residues. CDR1 is LGHNA and CDR2 is YSLEER in the germline V gene. Trimming left V 1 base short and J 6 bases short, with 8 bases between. Here the CDR3 DNA reads TGCGCCAGCAGCCAAGCCTCTAGCGATACGCAGTATTTT. This codes for CASSQASSDTQYF.

J is TRBJ2-5 and V is TRBV5-1; a possible D gene is TRBD2 (5 bases). Per the germline V gene, CDR1 is SGHRS and CDR2 is YFSETQ. Trimming pared 4 bases from V and 7 bases from J, leaving 17 bases between. This CDR3 is 14 amino acids long. Here the CDR3 reads CASSPERSSGTQYF. The CDR3 DNA sequence: TGCGCCAGCAGCCCCGAGCGGAGTTCAGGGACCCAGTACTTC.

There are a few counts of this clone. V and J are TRBV5-4 and TRBJ2-7, with D hard to call. The CDR3 runs 12 residues. Germline V lookup: CDR1 SGHNT, CDR2 YYREEE (reference sequence). V was shortened by 2 bases and J by 4 bases, with 7 bases between the two germline ends. CDR3 residues: CASSFSGYEQYF. CDR3 bases: TGTGCCAGCAGCTTTTCGGGTTACGAGCAGTACTTC.

The rearrangement joins TRBV28 to TRBJ1-1; 7 bases agree with TRBD1. The CDR3 totals 13 residues. Germline CDR1 reads MDHEN; CDR2 reads SYDVKM. V dropped 5 bases and J dropped 10; count of bases not matched to a gene: 10. Here the CDR3 DNA reads TGTGCCAGCAGTAAAAGGGGGCGGAATCCAGCTTTCTTT. Its protein product is CASSKRGRNPAFF.

The V and J genes are TRBV5-6 and TRBJ2-6; tentative D call: TRBD1 (6 bases). The CDR3 is 15 amino acids. The germline V gene encodes CDR1 SGHDT and CDR2 YYEEEE. Trimming pared 4 bases from V and 4 bases from J, leaving 12 bases between. CDR3 region: CASSLQGSGANVLTF. The CDR3 DNA reads TGTGCCAGCAGCCTACAGGGTTCAGGGGCCAACGTCCTGACTTTC.

This clone was picked up a small number of times. The genes are TRBV18 and TRBJ2-7, with 7 bases matching TRBD1. Germline V CDR1 and CDR2: KGHSH, LQKENI. The CDR3 is 15 amino acids. J gave up 4 bases and V 3 bases, and 9 bases lay outside the gene matches. CDR3 sequence: CASSPNSGTAYEQYF. CDR3 nucleotides: TGTGCCAGCTCACCGAACTCCGGGACAGCTTACGAGCAGTACTTC. The variable domain in full, with the rest retrieved from reference TRBV18 and TRBJ2-7, is NAGVMQNPRHLVRRRGQEARLRCSPMKGHSHVYWYRQLPEEGLKFMVYLQKENIIDESGMPKERFSAEFPKEGPSILRIQQVVRGDSAAYFCASSPNSGTAYEQYFGPGTRLTVT.

The rearrangement links TRBV7-6 to TRBJ2-3; D might be TRBD1 (5 bases). The length of the CDR3 is 15 residues. With 6 bases removed from V and 0 bases from J, the gap between germline ends came to 13 bases. CDR1 and CDR2 from the germline V gene are SGHVS and FNYEAQ. The CDR3 is CASRSDRGSTDTQYF. CDR3 in DNA: TGTGCCAGCAGATCCGATAGGGGTAGCACAGATACGCAGTATTTT.

The rearrangement joins TRBV9 to TRBJ1-1, with D possibly being TRBD1 (5 bases). Per germline, CDR1 SGDLS and CDR2 YYNGEE. CDR3 size: 12 residues. Trimming cost V 4 bases and J 10 bases, with 14 bases left between them. CDR3 sequence: CASSPGGFGAFF. CDR3 DNA: TGTGCCAGCAGCCCGGGGGGGTTCGGAGCTTTCTTT.

The chain recombines TRBV5-5 with TRBJ2-1, with D perhaps TRBD1 (5 bases). This CDR3 is built from 14 residues. Germline CDR1 is SGHKS and CDR2 is YYEKEE (reference sequence). V lost 2 bases, J lost 7 bases, and 13 bases lay in between. The CDR3 is CASSFGVGANEQFF. The DNA of the CDR3 is TGTGCCAGCAGCTTTGGGGTAGGGGCAAATGAGCAGTTCTTC.

V usage is TRBV11-2 and J usage is TRBJ2-7, with 7 bases fitting TRBD2. The CDR3 is 15 residues long. Trimming cost V 7 bases and J 6 bases; bases outside gene matches: 15. Germline values: CDR1 SGHAT, CDR2 FQNNGV. For the CDR3, the DNA is TGTGCCAGCATAGAGGGGAGGGATCATTTAACCGAGCAGTACTTC. Translation gives CASIEGRDHLTEQYF.

The chain has TRBV4-3 and TRBJ1-1; D is unresolved. Germline CDR1 is LGHNA and CDR2 is YSLEER. V lost 1 base to trimming and J lost 4 bases, with 10 bases between them. This CDR3 contains 14 residues. The DNA for the CDR3 is TGCGCCAGCAGCCAAGCCTTGCGTGGCACTGAAGCTTTCTTT. It yields the protein CASSQALRGTEAFF.

The gene calls are TRBV27 and TRBJ2-3; 10 bases line up with TRBD2. The CDR3 runs to 16 residues. V lost 6 bases and J lost 6; bases outside the gene matches: 12. Germline V gene lookup returns CDR1 MNHEY and CDR2 SMNVEV (reference sequence). The CDR3 is CASSHITSGIRDTQYF. The DNA for the CDR3 is TGTGCCAGCAGCCACATTACTAGCGGGATTCGGGATACGCAGTATTTT.

The chain is built from TRBV6-6 and TRBJ2-1, with a possible D match to TRBD2 (5 bases). Germline CDR1 reads MNHNY; CDR2 reads SVGAGI (reference sequence). This CDR3 contains 14 residues. V lost 5 bases and J 5 bases, leaving 13 bases between the germline ends. CDR3 nucleotide sequence: TGTGCCAGCAGTGACCCCGGACTCAACAATGAGCAGTTCTTC. Translated, it gives CASSDPGLNNEQFF.